This T cell receptor (beta chain) was identified during a study of patients and donors after allogeneic stem cell transplantation. From the RT-PCR reads, TCRdb called clonotypes with MiXCR, one entry per CDR3 protein. The sample holds approximately 200,000 distinct CDR3 sequences, around two fifths seen once. This CDR3 has 12 residues. The V end was cut by 5 bases, the J end by 2 bases, with 10 bases between. The V gene's germline CDR1 is DFQATT and CDR2 SNEGSKA (reference sequence). The TCR sequence derives from a human donor who was either an allogeneic HSCT recipient or a stem cell or donor lymphocyte infusion donor (not recorded which). It is not recorded whose cells these are; they may come from a transplant donor. The chain has TRBV20-1 and TRBJ2-7; D uncertain. Source material: blood, either unsorted or a sorted T cell fraction (not recorded which). This CDR3 is CSASAATYEQYF. As DNA, the CDR3 is TGCAGTGCTTCGGCAGCCACCTACGAGCAGTACTTC.